Below, 14 T cell receptor beta chains from the same sample are listed, as sequenced in a study of blood T cell repertoires in COVID-19. The repertoire was sequenced with immunoSEQ multiplex PCR; TCRdb's copy has only in-frame clones and lacks some. This sample has about 59,000 clones, with 65% to 80% found just once. Sequenced sample: peripheral blood. The receptors were sampled from a man between 60 and 75 years old with acute or convalescent COVID-19.

The V and J genes are TRBV6-2 or TRBV6-3 and TRBJ2-7; possible D gene TRBD2, 6 bases. The length of the CDR3 is 13 residues. Germline loops: CDR1 MNHEY, CDR2 SVGEGT. Trimming pared 6 bases from V and 2 bases from J, leaving 11 bases between. The CDR3 is CASSWGDTYEQYF. In DNA form, the CDR3 reads TGTGCCAGCAGCTGGGGGGATACCTACGAGCAGTACTTC.

The table lists this clone with a count of one. This chain joins TRBV21-1 and TRBJ2-7; the table's D call of TRBD2 was not tested on the DNA. TRBV21-1 is a recognized pseudogene. CDR3 length: 19 amino acids. CDR3 amino acids: CASSKDEKICSTGSYEQYF. The CDR3 DNA is TGTGCCAGCAGCAAAGATGAAAAGATTTGTTCTACCGGGAGCTACGAGCAGTACTTC.

This chain joins TRBV25-1 and TRBJ1-6; D gene unclear. The V end was cut by 1 base, the J end by 12 bases, with 13 bases between. Germline V gene data show CDR1 as MGHDK and CDR2 as SYGVNS. This CDR3 contains 14 residues. CDR3 sequence reads: CASSEWRSYLPLHF. DNA of the CDR3: TGTGCCAGCAGTGAATGGCGGTCCTATTTACCCCTCCACTTT.

The sample holds one count of this clone. V is TRBV28 and J is TRBJ1-2; D is possibly TRBD1 (5 bases). Germline CDR1 and CDR2: MDHEN and SYDVKM. The ends were cut back, 6 bases at V and 7 bases at J, with 21 bases in the middle. CDR3 length: 15 amino acids. The CDR3 loop is CASRLPGGEEGGYTF. The CDR3 bases are TGTGCCAGCAGACTCCCGGGGGGGGAGGAAGGTGGCTACACCTTC.

This CDR3 is CASSLDNESSGANVLTF. CDR3 in DNA: TGCGCCAGCAGCTTGGATAACGAGAGCTCTGGGGCCAACGTCCTGACTTTC. The chain couples TRBV5-1 to TRBJ2-6; D is undetermined. The germline gives CDR1 SGHRS, CDR2 YFSETQ. The CDR3 spans 17 residues. With 0 bases removed from V and 0 bases from J, the gap between germline ends came to 10 bases.

The chain joins TRBV15 to TRBJ1-2; maybe TRBD1 (5 bases). Trimming pared 1 base from V and 6 bases from J, leaving 12 bases between. Germline CDR1 reads LNHNV; CDR2 reads YYDKDF (reference sequence). The CDR3 contains 14 residues. The CDR3 loop reads CATSRAQGGDGYTF. DNA of the CDR3: TGTGCCACCAGCAGAGCCCAGGGTGGAGATGGCTACACCTTC. Filled out from reference TRBV15 and TRBJ1-2, the complete variable domain reads DAMVIQNPRYQVTQFGKPVTLSCSQTLNHNVMYWYQQKSSQAPKLLFHYYDKDFNNEADTPDNFQSRRPNTSFCFLDIRSPGLGDTAMYLCATSRAQGGDGYTFGSGTRLTVV.

This clone has a handful of counts. The genes are TRBV20-1 and TRBJ2-3; a possible D gene is TRBD2 (5 bases). Germline CDR1 reads DFQATT; CDR2 reads SNEGSKA (reference sequence). The V end was cut by 6 bases, the J end by 4 bases, with 8 bases between. The CDR3 runs to 11 residues. The CDR3 DNA follows: TGCAGTGCACAGAGGGCAGATACGCAGTATTTT. Translation: CSAQRADTQYF.

The genes are TRBV3-1 (or the pseudogene TRBV3-2) and TRBJ1-1; a possible D gene is TRBD1 (5 bases). Looked up from germline, CDR1 is LGHDT and CDR2 is YNNKEL (reference sequence). The CDR3 has 13 residues. The V end lost 2 bases, the J end lost 3 bases, and 7 bases lay between the germline ends. The CDR3 bases are TGTGCCAGCAGCCAACAGGGTTACACTGAAGCTTTCTTT. It codes for CASSQQGYTEAFF.

The J gene is TRBJ2-1, the V gene TRBV7-3; possibly TRBD2 for D (6 bases). The CDR3 runs 15 residues. Germline lookup yields CDR1 SGHTA and CDR2 FQGTGA. V was trimmed by 1 base and J by 0 bases, leaving 7 bases between them. This CDR3 is CASSLMGGSYNEQFF. The CDR3 nucleotides are TGTGCCAGCAGCTTAATGGGGGGCTCCTACAATGAGCAGTTCTTC.

The rearrangement links TRBV5-1 to TRBJ2-1; 10 nucleotides agree with TRBD2. V was clipped by 7 bases and J by 9 bases; unmatched bases: 13. The CDR3 has 15 residues. The germline V gene encodes CDR1 SGHRS and CDR2 YFSETQ. CDR3 in DNA: TGCGCCAGCTCCCCTATGCTAGCGGGAGAGGGTGAGCAGTTCTTC. Its protein is CASSPMLAGEGEQFF.

This CDR3 is CSVGFAGGDSYEQYF. CDR3 nucleotides: TGCAGCGTTGGGTTCGCGGGAGGCGACTCCTACGAGCAGTACTTC. J is TRBJ2-7 and V is TRBV29-1; TRBD2 matches 8 bases. V shed 4 bases and J 0 bases; nucleotides not matched to a gene: 8. CDR1 and CDR2 (germline): SQVTM, ANQGSEA. The CDR3 contains 15 residues.

The rearrangement links TRBV6-2 or TRBV6-3 to TRBJ1-5; a weak D match, TRBD1 (5 bases). Germline-derived CDR1 and CDR2 are MNHEY and SVGEGT. V lost 2 bases and J 3 bases, leaving 11 bases between the germline ends. The CDR3 runs to 15 residues. CDR3 DNA: TGTGCCAGCAGTTACATCCAGGGCCACAATCAGCCCCAGCATTTT. Protein product: CASSYIQGHNQPQHF.

The chain combines TRBV18 with TRBJ2-1, with TRBD2 matching 12 bases. CDR1 is KGHSH, CDR2 LQKENI, per germline. This CDR3 is 17 amino acids long. V was clipped by 1 base and J by 3 bases; unmatched bases: 4. In nucleotides, the CDR3 is TGTGCCAGCTCACCACGGACTAGCGGGACCTACTACAATGAGCAGTTCTTC. Translated, it gives CASSPRTSGTYYNEQFF.

V is TRBV24-1 and J is TRBJ2-3; the match to TRBD1 covers 10 bases. This CDR3 is 16 amino acids long. V lost 5 bases, J lost 3 bases, and 7 bases stayed unmatched. Germline V lookup: CDR1 KGHDR, CDR2 SFDVKD. The CDR3: CATSGVGTGDTDTQYF. The CDR3 DNA sequence: TGTGCCACCAGTGGGGTCGGGACAGGGGATACAGATACGCAGTATTTT.